The present TCR beta chain was sequenced within a study of EBV T-cell therapy then PD-1 blockade in nasopharyngeal carcinoma (dated by TCRdb to 2020 to 2023). Concerning this clone itself: Its binding antigen is unknown. No much larger clonotype is one base removed from it; base qualities were not supplied.

The Qiagen DNeasy Kit was used to extract genomic DNA from the sorted cells. The immunoSEQ platform was used for deep sequencing of the TCR beta chain. As for how the authors treated the data: Repertoire data analysis was performed with the immunoSEQ Analyzer software. Drawn from immuneACCESS, this table holds only the in-frame rearrangements with V and J called that TCRdb kept. Clones are partly lost; checked studies trace under half to an unresolved V gene and leave the rest unexplained. V, J and clone size were drawn from that table, and D and trimming were deduced from the DNA. The sample table records about 24,000 clones; around 82% of these occur just once. Jointly, the top ten make up 25% to 35% of the sample. CDR1 and CDR2, looked up from the germline V gene, are MNHEY and SVGAGI. The CDR3 numbers 16 residues from cysteine through phenylalanine. Kept here is only the CDR3 DNA, which spans 48 bases and is read in frame from base 1. V lost 2 bases and J lost 2 bases, and the count of bases not matched to a germline gene is 7.

Taken with the paper, the label for treatment or condition translates to: AdE1-LMPpoly-expanded autologous EBV-specific T-cell therapy followed by anti-PD-1 nivolumab. The sequence is built from TRBV6-5 and TRBJ2-7; 9 bases in the junction line up with TRBD1. This receptor was identified in a man aged 40-49 years with nasopharyngeal carcinoma. The sequences come from CD8+ T cells from blood, collected at approximately day 64 from a patient whose treatment included autologous EBV-specific T cells and nivolumab. The CDR3 is CASSYPTGGQTYEQYF. The base sequence is TGTGCCAGCAGTTACCCCACAGGGGGCCAGACCTACGAGCAGTACTTC.